A single sample gave rise to the 14 T cell receptor beta chains below, sequenced in a study of identical twins. One entry per CDR3 protein, called by TCRdb with MiXCR from the 5' RACE reads. Of under 250,000 distinct CDR3 sequences in the sample, roughly 9.4% are singletons; the top ten hold just over 5%. The source material was memory (CD45RO+) T cells sorted from blood. The receptors come from a woman aged 18-30 years in good health.

In its sample, this clonotype was seen a few times. The V gene is TRBV12-3 or TRBV12-4, the J gene TRBJ1-2; no definite D call. V lost 6 bases and J 5 bases, leaving 19 bases between the germline ends. This CDR3 has 15 amino acids. The CDR3 loop reads CASSISGGALYGYTF. CDR3 DNA sequence: TGTGCCAGCAGCATTAGCGGCGGTGCCTTGTATGGCTACACCTTC.

This clonotype appeared a few times. The J gene is TRBJ2-5, the V gene TRBV5-1; the D is unclear. Germline CDR1 and CDR2: SGHRS and YFSETQ. The CDR3 runs 14 residues. V shed 6 bases and J shed 2 bases, with 14 bases lying between them. CDR3 region: CASTSRAIQETQYF. CDR3 DNA: TGCGCCAGCACCTCAAGGGCTATTCAAGAGACCCAGTACTTC.

The table lists this clonotype with a few counts. CDR3: CASSESKASPLHF. As DNA, the CDR3 is TGTGCCAGCAGTGAGAGCAAAGCTTCACCCCTCCACTTT. The V call is TRBV2, the J call TRBJ1-6; D is ambiguous. Per the germline V gene, CDR1 is SNHLY and CDR2 is FYNNEI. V shed 3 bases and J shed 9 bases, with 9 bases lying between them. The CDR3 sequence is 13 residues long.

This clonotype was observed many times. The chain is built from TRBV10-3 and TRBJ2-1; TRBD2 agrees at 8 bases. Germline loops: CDR1 ENHRY, CDR2 SYGVKD. The CDR3 extends over 15 amino acids. V shed 10 bases, J shed 3 bases, and the junction held 11 bases outside the gene matches. The CDR3 DNA follows: TGTGCCACCTCAGGACGGGAGGGGCACTACAATGAGCAGTTCTTC. This codes for CATSGREGHYNEQFF.

This chain links TRBV20-1 with TRBJ2-7; TRBD2 aligns across 12 bases. This CDR3 region has 13 residues. V shed 1 base, J shed 7 bases, and the junction held 2 bases outside the gene matches. Germline CDR1 is DFQATT and CDR2 is SNEGSKA (reference sequence). CDR3 sequence (DNA): TGCAGTGCTAGAGTTGGGACTAGCGGGGAGCAGTACTTC. Protein product: CSARVGTSGEQYF.

CDR3 sequence: CASSYGTGDGNTIYF. CDR3 in DNA: TGTGCCAGCAGCTACGGGACAGGGGATGGAAACACCATATATTTT. The chain uses TRBV5-6 and TRBJ1-3; 10 nucleotides agree with TRBD1. This CDR3 is 15 amino acids long. Looked up from germline, CDR1 is SGHDT and CDR2 is YYEEEE. V lost 3 bases and J lost 3; bases outside the gene matches: 3.

In this sample, this clonotype turned up a few times. J is TRBJ2-2 and V is TRBV15; D gene ambiguous. V was shortened by 6 bases and J by 1 base, with 9 bases between the two germline ends. CDR1 and CDR2 (germline): LNHNV, YYDKDF (reference sequence). This CDR3 spans 14 amino acids. CDR3 bases: TGTGCCACCAGGCAACGAATGAACACCGGGGAGCTGTTTTTT. Translation: CATRQRMNTGELFF. Variable domain in full (rest from reference TRBV15 and TRBJ2-2): DAMVIQNPRYQVTQFGKPVTLSCSQTLNHNVMYWYQQKSSQAPKLLFHYYDKDFNNEADTPDNFQSRRPNTSFCFLDIRSPGLGDTAMYLCATRQRMNTGELFFGEGSRLTVL.

The gene calls are TRBV20-1 and TRBJ2-2; D gene uncertain. The CDR3 has 13 residues. From germline, CDR1 is DFQATT and CDR2 SNEGSKA (reference sequence). The V gene lost 3 bases and the J gene lost 3 bases, with 8 bases spanning the gap. CDR3 DNA sequence: TGCAGTGCTAGGATGCAGTACACCGGGGAGCTGTTTTTT. Translation gives CSARMQYTGELFF.

This clonotype was counted between two and nine times. V gene TRBV5-6 combines with J gene TRBJ2-1; a possible D gene is TRBD2 (7 bases). CDR1 and CDR2 from the germline V gene are SGHDT and YYEEEE. Trimming removed 3 bases at V and 6 bases at J, with 16 bases between. The CDR3 totals 15 residues. The CDR3: CASSWAGGGLNEQFF. CDR3 nucleotides: TGTGCCAGCAGCTGGGCGGGCGGGGGCCTCAATGAGCAGTTCTTC.

V and J are TRBV12-3 or TRBV12-4 and TRBJ2-4; D possibly uses TRBD1 or TRBD2 (5 bases each). Trimming cost V 10 bases and J 7 bases, with 20 bases left between them. This CDR3 is 14 amino acids long. The CDR3 is CATTGTTTKNIQYF. The CDR3 bases are TGTGCCACCACCGGGACCACGACGAAGAACATTCAGTACTTC.

The chain combines TRBV20-1 with TRBJ2-7, with TRBD2 identical over 7 bases. CDR1 and CDR2 from the germline V gene are DFQATT and SNEGSKA (reference sequence). The CDR3 sequence is 12 residues long. V lost 6 bases, J lost 6 bases, and 8 bases stayed unmatched. CDR3 residues: CSADGLVGEQYF. DNA of the CDR3: TGCAGTGCCGACGGACTAGTTGGCGAGCAGTACTTC.

The chain combines TRBV20-1 with TRBJ2-1; possible D gene TRBD1, 6 bases. V was clipped by 0 bases and J by 7 bases, with 19 bases between them. Germline CDR1 and CDR2: DFQATT and SNEGSKA (reference sequence). The CDR3 totals 16 residues. The CDR3 is CSARDGEEAGANEQFF. CDR3 nucleotides: TGCAGTGCTAGAGATGGGGAAGAGGCAGGGGCGAATGAGCAGTTCTTC.

J is TRBJ2-2 and V is TRBV19, with D uncertain. Germline assignment: CDR1 LNHDA and CDR2 SQIVND (reference sequence). Trimming took off 6 bases at V and 0 bases at J, with 5 bases between the two ends. The length of the CDR3 is 13 residues. CDR3 amino acids: CASRQPNTGELFF. As DNA, the CDR3 is TGTGCCAGTAGACAGCCGAACACCGGGGAGCTGTTTTTT.

This clonotype has a count of ten or more. V gene TRBV11-2 combines with J gene TRBJ2-2; 15 nucleotides match TRBD2. CDR3 size: 18 residues. The V gene's germline CDR1 is SGHAT and CDR2 FQNNGV. V shed 5 bases, J shed 0 bases, and the junction held 4 bases outside the gene matches. Here the CDR3 DNA reads TGTGCCAGCAGCCTAGGACTAGCGGGAGGGACGAACACCGGGGAGCTGTTTTTT. It yields the protein CASSLGLAGGTNTGELFF.